These 12 T cell receptor beta chains originate from one sample sequenced in a study of neoadjuvant anti-PD-1 for oral cavity cancer (dated by TCRdb to about 2021). Library method: the immunoSEQ multiplex PCR assay. This immuneACCESS table, as held by TCRdb, lists in-frame sequences with V and J called but not all clones. Of the missing ones, under half trace to an unresolved V gene in checked studies; the others have no known cause. The sample records 12,000 or so clones, around two thirds of which are singletons. Nearly 7% of the sample rests with the top ten. This specimen's time point label, interpreted: before neoadjuvant nivolumab. The sequences come from tumor tissue, collected before nivolumab (anti-PD-1) treatment. The receptors here all came from a person aged 35-79 years with oral cavity squamous cell carcinoma. The donor label of this sample is uncertain.

The chain couples TRBV6-5 to TRBJ2-7; D gene unclear. V dropped 2 bases and J dropped 0 bases, with 8 bases sitting between them. CDR1 is MNHEY and CDR2 is SVGAGI in the germline V gene. This CDR3 is built from 14 residues. The CDR3 spells CASSYDSSSYEQYF. In nucleotides, the CDR3 is TGTGCCAGCAGTTACGACTCAAGCTCCTACGAGCAGTACTTC.

The rearrangement links TRBV7-9 to TRBJ2-1; D tentatively fits TRBD1 or TRBD2 (5 bases each). This CDR3 has 16 amino acids. Germline CDR1 SEHNR, CDR2 FQNEAQ (reference sequence). The germline V and J ends were trimmed by 5 bases and 4 bases, with 18 bases remaining between them. CDR3 sequence (DNA): TGTGCCAGCAGCGTCGTTTGGGGACGGCAATACAATGAGCAGTTCTTC. It encodes CASSVVWGRQYNEQFF.

The genes are TRBV25-1 and TRBJ2-3; the match to TRBD1 covers 9 bases. This CDR3 is built from 15 residues. V lost 6 bases and J lost 3; bases outside the gene matches: 7. Per germline, CDR1 MGHDK and CDR2 SYGVNS. DNA for the CDR3: TGTGCCAGCAGCAGGGACAGGGCTGTGACAGATACGCAGTATTTT. Its translation: CASSRDRAVTDTQYF.

This chain uses TRBV7-7 with TRBJ2-1; TRBD1 might be the D (5 bases). Trimming took off 5 bases at V and 2 bases at J, with 10 bases between the two ends. Germline assignment: CDR1 SSHAT and CDR2 FNYEAQ (reference sequence). The CDR3 contains 14 residues. The CDR3 DNA reads as TGTGCCAGCAGCAACCAGGGTACCTACAATGAGCAGTTCTTC. It specifies CASSNQGTYNEQFF.

The V and J genes are TRBV7-8 and TRBJ1-5, with TRBD1 identical over 7 bases. This CDR3 is 16 amino acids long. With 1 base clipped from V and 2 bases from J, the junction kept 5 bases outside the gene matches. CDR1 SGHVS and CDR2 FQNEAQ come from the germline V gene. In nucleotides, the CDR3 is TGTGCCAGCAGCTTAGGACAGGGTAGCCGCAATCAGCCCCAGCATTTT. It is translated as CASSLGQGSRNQPQHF. Drawing the rest from reference TRBV7-8 and TRBJ1-5, the complete variable domain is GAGVSQSPRYKVAKRGQDVALRCDPISGHVSLFWYQQALGQGPEFLTYFQNEAQLDKSGLPSDRFFAERPEGSVSTLKIQRTQQEDSAVYLCASSLGQGSRNQPQHFGDGTRLSIL.

CDR3 residues: CASSFAGTAYSNQPQHF. CDR3 coding DNA: TGTGCCAGCAGCTTCGCCGGGACGGCTTATAGCAATCAGCCCCAGCATTTT. V gene TRBV7-8 combines with J gene TRBJ1-5; D possibly corresponds to TRBD1 (5 bases). This CDR3 is built from 17 residues. CDR1 and CDR2 (germline): SGHVS, FQNEAQ. The ends were cut back, 3 bases at V and 0 bases at J, with 15 bases in the middle.

This chain links TRBV15 with TRBJ1-1; D is unclear. Trimming left V 3 bases short and J 0 bases short, with 5 bases between. CDR3 length: 13 amino acids. Germline V gene sequence: CDR1 LNHNV, CDR2 YYDKDF (reference sequence). For the CDR3, the DNA is TGTGCCACCAGCAGGAATGTGAACACTGAAGCTTTCTTT. Translation: CATSRNVNTEAFF.

This clone has more than one count but fewer than ten. The chain joins TRBV2 to TRBJ1-2, with D unclear. Trimming cost V 4 bases and J 9 bases, with 9 bases left between them. This CDR3 is built from 11 residues. Germline V gene lookup returns CDR1 SNHLY and CDR2 FYNNEI. CDR3 protein: CASSASSSYTF. In nucleotides, the CDR3 is TGTGCCAGCAGTGCCTCTAGTAGCTACACCTTC.

This chain joins TRBV19 and TRBJ1-5, with 10 bases identical to TRBD1. The CDR3 consists of 15 residues. Germline loops: CDR1 LNHDA, CDR2 SQIVND (reference sequence). The trim removed 6 bases at V and 6 bases at J, leaving 8 bases unmatched. The CDR3 DNA is TGTGCCAGTAGACCGCCGGGACAGGGGCCTCAGCCCCAGCATTTT. Translated: CASRPPGQGPQPQHF.

The J gene is TRBJ1-1, the V gene TRBV11-3; no reliable D call. The CDR3 covers 14 residues. From germline, CDR1 is SGHNT and CDR2 YENEEA. V lost 5 bases and J 5 bases, leaving 15 bases between the germline ends. The CDR3 reads CASSPSRTGTEAFF. The DNA of the CDR3 is TGTGCCAGCAGCCCCTCTCGGACTGGGACTGAAGCTTTCTTT.

Details on this clone: The germline gene is not matched at one end of the junction; a read error may be the cause. The V call is TRBV28, the J call TRBJ2-1; D assignment may be TRBD1 or TRBD2 (6 bases each). Germline loops: CDR1 MDHEN, CDR2 SYDVKM. There are 11 residues in the CDR3. CDR3 in DNA: TGTGCCAGCAGTTTCGGGGCAGGGGAGGTCTTC. Its translation: CASSFGAGEVF. The whole variable domain, remainder taken from reference TRBV28 and TRBJ2-1, is DVKVTQSSRYLVKRTGEKVFLECVQDMDHENMFWYRQDPGLGLRLIYFSYDVKMKEKGDIPEGYSVSREKKERFSLILESASTNQTSMYLCASSFGAGEVFGPGTRLTVL.

This clone was counted a few times. This chain links TRBV7-3 with TRBJ2-2; D might be TRBD2 (6 bases). V lost 5 bases to trimming and J lost 6 bases, with 13 bases between them. This CDR3 has 14 amino acids. Germline V gives CDR1 SGHTA, CDR2 FQGTGA. This chain's CDR3 is CASSGGPSSGELFF. Written as DNA, the CDR3 is TGTGCCAGCAGCGGAGGGCCGTCCTCCGGGGAGCTGTTTTTT.